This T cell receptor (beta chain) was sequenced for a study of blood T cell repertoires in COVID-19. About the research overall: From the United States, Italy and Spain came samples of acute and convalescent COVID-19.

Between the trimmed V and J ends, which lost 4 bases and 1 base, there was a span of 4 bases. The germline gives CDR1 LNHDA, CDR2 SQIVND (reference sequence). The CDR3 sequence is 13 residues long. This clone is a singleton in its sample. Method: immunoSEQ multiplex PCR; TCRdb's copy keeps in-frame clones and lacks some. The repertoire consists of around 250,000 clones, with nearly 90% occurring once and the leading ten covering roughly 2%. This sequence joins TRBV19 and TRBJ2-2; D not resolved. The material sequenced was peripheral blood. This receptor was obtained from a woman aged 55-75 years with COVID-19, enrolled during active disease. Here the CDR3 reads CASSTGNTGELFF. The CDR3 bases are TGTGCCAGTAGTACAGGGAACACCGGGGAGCTGTTTTTT.